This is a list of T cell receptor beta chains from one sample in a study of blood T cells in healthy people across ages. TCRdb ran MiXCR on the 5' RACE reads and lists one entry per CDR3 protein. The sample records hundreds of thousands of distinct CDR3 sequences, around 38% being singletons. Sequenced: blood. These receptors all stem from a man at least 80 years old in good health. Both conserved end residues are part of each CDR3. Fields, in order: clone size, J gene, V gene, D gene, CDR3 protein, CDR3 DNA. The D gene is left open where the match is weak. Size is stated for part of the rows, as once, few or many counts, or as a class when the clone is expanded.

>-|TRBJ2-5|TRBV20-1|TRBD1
CSARPGQGVRETQYF
TGCAGTGCTAGACCAGGACAGGGGGTGCGAGAGACCCAGTACTTC
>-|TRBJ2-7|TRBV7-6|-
CASSLVRGQGTYEQYF
TGTGCCAGCAGCTTAGTTCGGGGGCAGGGTACCTACGAGCAGTACTTC
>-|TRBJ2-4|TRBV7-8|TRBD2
CASSSWKLAGSAKNIQYF
TGTGCCAGCAGCTCTTGGAAGCTAGCGGGATCTGCCAAAAACATTCAGTACTTC
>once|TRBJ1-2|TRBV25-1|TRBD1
CASRRTGGEVFGYTF
TGTGCCAGCAGAAGGACAGGGGGCGAAGTCTTTGGCTACACCTTC
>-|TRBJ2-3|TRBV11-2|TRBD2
CASSLSGGTLTDTQYF
TGTGCCAGCAGCTTAAGCGGGGGCACCCTCACAGATACGCAGTATTTT
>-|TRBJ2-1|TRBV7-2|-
CASSTRTASYNEQFF
TGTGCCAGCAGCACACGGACGGCCTCCTACAATGAGCAGTTCTTC
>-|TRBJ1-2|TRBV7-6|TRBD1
CASSLDQGDNGYTF
TGTGCCAGCAGCTTAGACCAGGGGGATAATGGCTACACCTTC
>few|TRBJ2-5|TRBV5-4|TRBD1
CASSLGGQEETQYF
TGTGCCAGCAGCTTGGGTGGACAGGAAGAGACCCAGTACTTC
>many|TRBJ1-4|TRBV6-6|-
CASRRGPNEKLFF
TGTGCCAGCAGGCGAGGACCTAATGAAAAACTGTTTTTT
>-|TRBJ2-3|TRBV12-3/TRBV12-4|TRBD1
CASSLGTGSATDTQYF
TGTGCCAGCAGTCTCGGGACAGGGTCCGCCACAGATACGCAGTATTTT
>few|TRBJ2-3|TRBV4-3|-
CAGSRQGGTPVSTDTQYF
TGCGCCGGCAGCCGGCAAGGCGGGACACCTGTAAGCACAGATACGCAGTATTTT
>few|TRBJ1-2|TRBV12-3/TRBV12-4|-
CASSRFFAGEGNYGYTF
TGTGCCAGCAGTCGTTTTTTCGCTGGAGAGGGGAACTATGGCTACACCTTC
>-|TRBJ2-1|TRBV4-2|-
CASSQDWSSEQFF
TGTGCCAGCAGCCAAGACTGGTCCAGTGAGCAGTTCTTC
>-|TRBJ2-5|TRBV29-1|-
CSVAVWGRVWEQYF
TGCAGCGTTGCGGTCTGGGGCCGTGTGTGGGAGCAGTACTTC
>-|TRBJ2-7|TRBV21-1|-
CASGQEGGIGVEQYF
TGTGCCAGCGGCCAAGAAGGGGGAATCGGTGTGGAGCAGTACTTC
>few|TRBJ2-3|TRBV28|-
CASTPPVGRVADTQYF
TGTGCCAGCACTCCTCCGGTCGGGAGAGTGGCAGATACGCAGTATTTT
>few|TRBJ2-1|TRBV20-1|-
CSASSADWEQFF
TGCAGTGCTAGTTCGGCGGATTGGGAGCAGTTCTTC
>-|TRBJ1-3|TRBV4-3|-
CASSRGGSGNTIYF
TGCGCCAGCAGCCGAGGAGGCTCTGGAAACACCATATATTTT
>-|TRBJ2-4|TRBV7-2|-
CASSEGSQAKNIQYF
TGTGCCAGCAGCGAGGGCAGCCAAGCCAAAAACATTCAGTACTTC
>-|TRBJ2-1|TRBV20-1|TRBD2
CSARDRGDEQFF
TGCAGTGCTAGGGATCGGGGGGATGAGCAGTTCTTC
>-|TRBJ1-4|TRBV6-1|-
CASSDRAGNEKLFF
TGTGCCAGCAGTGACAGGGCGGGTAATGAAAAACTGTTTTTT
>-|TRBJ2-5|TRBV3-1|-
CASSQDRGLTPLYF
TGTGCCAGCAGCCAAGACCGGGGGCTAACTCCCCTGTACTTC
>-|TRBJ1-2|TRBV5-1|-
CASTGDRF
TGCGCCAGCACGGGGGACCGCTTC
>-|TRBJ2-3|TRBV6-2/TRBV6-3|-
CASSPTGLINTDTQYF
TGTGCCAGCAGTCCTACAGGTTTGATAAACACAGATACGCAGTATTTT
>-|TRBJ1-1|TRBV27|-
CAVKGRMNTEAFF
TGTGCCGTTAAAGGGCGGATGAACACTGAAGCTTTCTTT
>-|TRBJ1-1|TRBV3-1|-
CASSQIRQNTEAFF
TGTGCCAGCAGCCAGATTCGACAGAACACTGAAGCTTTCTTT
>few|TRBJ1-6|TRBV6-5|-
CASSYLQGPLHF
TGTGCCAGCAGTTACCTACAGGGCCCCCTCCACTTT
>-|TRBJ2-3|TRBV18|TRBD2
CASSPPQLAGSTDTQYF
TGTGCCAGCTCACCACCGCAGCTAGCGGGGAGCACAGATACGCAGTATTTT